This T cell receptor (beta chain) is from a study of blood T cell repertoires in COVID-19. The wider study: Collection of acute and convalescent COVID-19 samples took place in the United States, Italy and Spain.

Germline V lookup: CDR1 KGHSH, CDR2 LQKENI. The CDR3 is 15 amino acids. Unmatched junction bases numbered 11, after V lost 10 bases and J lost 5 bases. Only in-frame clones appear in the TCRdb table, and some are missing; sequencing was by immunoSEQ multiplex PCR. The table shows fewer than 200,000 clones, with approximately 82% occurring only once. Those enrolled, adults aged 18 to 89 years, came from 20 to 25 US areas. The TCR comes from a woman in her forties or fifties in a cohort exposed to, infected with or recovered from COVID-19 (not recorded which). Source material: PBMCs or T cells enriched from blood (not recorded which). The chain combines TRBV18 with TRBJ2-2; 9 bases line up with TRBD1. For the CDR3, the DNA is TGTGCCACCCGAACCGGGACAGGGAATACCGGGGAGCTGTTTTTT. Its translation: CATRTGTGNTGELFF.